These 10 T cell receptor beta chains came from one sample sequenced in a study of cytomegalovirus exposure and HLA in healthy donors (dated by TCRdb to 2016 to 2017). The library was made by the immunoSEQ multiplex PCR assay. This immuneACCESS table, as held by TCRdb, lists in-frame sequences with V and J called but not all clones. Of the missing ones, under half trace to an unresolved V gene in checked studies; the others have no known cause. The sample data list around 60,000 clones, and 90% of these were observed just once. Just over 3% of the sample lies in the top ten. Sequencing was carried out using PBMCs. The receptors were sampled from a man aged 18 to 30 in good health and CMV-seronegative.

V gene TRBV4-1 combines with J gene TRBJ2-1; D uncertain. Trimming removed 5 bases from V and 1 base from J, with 12 bases in between. Germline V gene data show CDR1 as MGHRA and CDR2 as YSYEKL. This CDR3 comprises 15 residues. CDR3 loop: CASSRERPSYNEQFF. The CDR3 DNA reads as TGCGCCAGCAGCAGAGAGAGGCCTTCCTACAATGAGCAGTTCTTC.

The gene calls are TRBV5-1 and TRBJ1-5; D might be TRBD1 (5 bases). The CDR3 consists of 14 residues. The germline CDR1 and CDR2 sequences are SGHRS and YFSETQ. The V end lost 2 bases, the J end lost 4 bases, and 10 bases lay between the germline ends. This CDR3 is CASSFRGGNQPQHF. CDR3 nucleotides: TGCGCCAGCAGCTTTAGGGGAGGAAATCAGCCCCAGCATTTT.

The chain has TRBV11-2 and TRBJ2-7, with TRBD1 matching over 7 bases. The CDR3 runs to 14 residues. V shed 2 bases and J 5 bases; nucleotides not matched to a gene: 6. Germline-derived CDR1 and CDR2 are SGHAT and FQNNGV. The DNA for the CDR3 is TGTGCCAGCAGCTTACGGGTAGGGGGCCACGAGCAGTACTTC. Translated: CASSLRVGGHEQYF.

This chain connects TRBV9 to TRBJ2-1, with 11 bases lining up with TRBD2. This CDR3 comprises 16 residues. The germline CDR1 and CDR2 sequences are SGDLS and YYNGEE. After removal of 0 bases from V and 4 bases from J, the junction contained 3 bases not matched to a gene. CDR3 region: CASSVEGTSGYNEQFF. The CDR3 nucleotides are TGTGCCAGCAGCGTAGAGGGGACTAGCGGTTACAATGAGCAGTTCTTC.

The chain is built from TRBV21-1 and TRBJ1-5; the D call in the table, TRBD1, was not verified against the DNA. TRBV21-1 is a pseudogene locus. This CDR3 region has 19 residues. CDR3 bases: TGTGCCAGCAGCAAAGTCAGGGGGTTCTTCAGGGGGCACAATCAGCCCCAGCATTTT. Protein: CASSKVRGFFRGHNQPQHF.

The chain has TRBV19 and TRBJ1-1; no reliable D call. This CDR3 comprises 15 residues. The V gene lost 7 bases and the J gene lost 1 base, with 16 bases spanning the gap. Germline V lookup: CDR1 LNHDA, CDR2 SQIVND (reference sequence). CDR3 in DNA: TGTGCCAGTACTGGTCGGGGTTTGGGGAACACTGAAGCTTTCTTT. Translating gives CASTGRGLGNTEAFF.

The chain is built from TRBV14 and TRBJ2-5; D is unresolved. CDR3 length: 14 amino acids. Germline assignment: CDR1 SGHDN and CDR2 FVKESK. V shed 1 base and J shed 1 base, with 7 bases lying between them. The CDR3 protein is CASSQGSAQETQYF. Here the CDR3 DNA reads TGTGCCAGCAGCCAAGGGAGCGCCCAAGAGACCCAGTACTTC.

This chain joins TRBV6-1 and TRBJ2-2, with TRBD1 matching over 7 bases. J was trimmed by 6 bases and V by 6 bases; bases with no gene match: 7. The V gene's germline CDR1 is MNHNS and CDR2 SASEGT. The CDR3 is 14 amino acids. As DNA, the CDR3 is TGTGCCAGCAGCACCCTAGGACAGGCCGGGGAGCTGTTTTTT. This gives the protein CASSTLGQAGELFF.

This chain links TRBV19 with TRBJ1-1, with D tentatively TRBD1 (6 bases). In germline, CDR1 is LNHDA, CDR2 SQIVND (reference sequence). The CDR3 totals 12 residues. V dropped 4 bases and J dropped 10 bases, with 13 bases sitting between them. Here the CDR3 reads CASSTRGLRAFF. The CDR3 DNA is TGTGCCAGTAGTACCAGGGGCCTTCGAGCTTTCTTT.

This chain connects TRBV27 to TRBJ2-1; tentatively, D is TRBD2 (6 bases). Germline CDR1 and CDR2: MNHEY and SMNVEV (reference sequence). Trimming took 3 bases from V and 5 from J, leaving 11 bases between them. This CDR3 comprises 14 residues. The CDR3 protein is CASSFLQRDNEQFF. The CDR3 nucleotides read TGTGCCAGCAGTTTCTTACAGCGGGACAATGAGCAGTTCTTC.